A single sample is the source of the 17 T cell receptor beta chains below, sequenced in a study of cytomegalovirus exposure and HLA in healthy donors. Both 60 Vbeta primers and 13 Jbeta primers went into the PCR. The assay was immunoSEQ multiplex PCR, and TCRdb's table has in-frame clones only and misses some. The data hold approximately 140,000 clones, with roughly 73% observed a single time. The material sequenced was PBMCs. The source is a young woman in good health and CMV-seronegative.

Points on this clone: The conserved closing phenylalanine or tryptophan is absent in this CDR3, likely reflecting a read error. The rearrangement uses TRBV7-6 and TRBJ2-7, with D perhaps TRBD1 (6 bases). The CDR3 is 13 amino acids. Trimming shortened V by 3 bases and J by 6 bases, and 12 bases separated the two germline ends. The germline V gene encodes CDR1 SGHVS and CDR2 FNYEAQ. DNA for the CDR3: TGTGCCAGCAGCTTGACCGACAGGCTCGAGCAGTACCTC. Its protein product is CASSLTDRLEQYL.

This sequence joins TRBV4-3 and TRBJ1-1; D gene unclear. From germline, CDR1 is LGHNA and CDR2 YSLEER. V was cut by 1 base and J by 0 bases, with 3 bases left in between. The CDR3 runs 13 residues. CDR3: CASSQGMNTEAFF. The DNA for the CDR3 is TGCGCCAGCAGCCAAGGTATGAACACTGAAGCTTTCTTT.

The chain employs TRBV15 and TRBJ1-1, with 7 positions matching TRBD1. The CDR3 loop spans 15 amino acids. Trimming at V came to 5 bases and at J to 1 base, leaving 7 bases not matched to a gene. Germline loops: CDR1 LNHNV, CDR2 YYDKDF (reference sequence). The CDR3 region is CATSGRDRRNTEAFF. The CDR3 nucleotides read TGTGCCACCAGCGGCCGGGACAGAAGGAACACTGAAGCTTTCTTT.

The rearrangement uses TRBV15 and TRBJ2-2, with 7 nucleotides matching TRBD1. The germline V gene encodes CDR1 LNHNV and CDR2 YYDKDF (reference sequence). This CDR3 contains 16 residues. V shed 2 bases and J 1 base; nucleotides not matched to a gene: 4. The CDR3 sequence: CATSRPGQVNTGELFF. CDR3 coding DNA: TGTGCCACCAGCAGACCCGGACAGGTGAACACCGGGGAGCTGTTTTTT.

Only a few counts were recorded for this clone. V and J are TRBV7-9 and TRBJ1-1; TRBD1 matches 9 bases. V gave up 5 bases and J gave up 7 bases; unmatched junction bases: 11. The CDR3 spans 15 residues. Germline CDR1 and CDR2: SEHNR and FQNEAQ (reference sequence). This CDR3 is CASSPKRDRDVEAFF. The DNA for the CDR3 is TGTGCCAGCAGCCCAAAAAGGGACAGGGATGTTGAAGCTTTCTTT.

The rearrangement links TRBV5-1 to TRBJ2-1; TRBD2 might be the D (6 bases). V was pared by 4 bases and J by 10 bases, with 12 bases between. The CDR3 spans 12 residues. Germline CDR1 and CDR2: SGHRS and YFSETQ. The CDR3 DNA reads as TGCGCCAGCAGCCCTGGGCGGGACGAGCAGTTCTTC. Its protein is CASSPGRDEQFF.

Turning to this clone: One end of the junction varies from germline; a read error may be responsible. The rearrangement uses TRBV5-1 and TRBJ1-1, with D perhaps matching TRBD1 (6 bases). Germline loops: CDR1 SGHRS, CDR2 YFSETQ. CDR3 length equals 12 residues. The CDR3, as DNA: TGCGCCAGCAGCCGCGGTGGGGTAGGGGGGGTCTTT. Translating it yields CASSRGGVGGVF.

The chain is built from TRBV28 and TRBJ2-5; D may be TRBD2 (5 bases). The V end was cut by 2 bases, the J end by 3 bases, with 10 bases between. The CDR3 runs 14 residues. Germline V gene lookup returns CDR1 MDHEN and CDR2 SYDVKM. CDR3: CASSLGSGKETQYF. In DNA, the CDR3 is TGTGCCAGCAGTTTAGGGAGCGGTAAAGAGACCCAGTACTTC.

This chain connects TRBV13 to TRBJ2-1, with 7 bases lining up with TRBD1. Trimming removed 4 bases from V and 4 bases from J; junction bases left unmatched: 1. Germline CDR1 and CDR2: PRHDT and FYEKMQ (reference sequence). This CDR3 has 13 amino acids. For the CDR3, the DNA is TGTGCCAGCAGCTCGGGACAGTACAATGAGCAGTTCTTC. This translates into CASSSGQYNEQFF.

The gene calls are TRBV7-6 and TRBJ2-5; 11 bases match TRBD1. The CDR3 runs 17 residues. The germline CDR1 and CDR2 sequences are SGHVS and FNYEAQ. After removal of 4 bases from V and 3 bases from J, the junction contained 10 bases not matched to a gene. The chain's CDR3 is CASSSTPGTGGKETQYF. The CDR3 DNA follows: TGTGCCAGCAGCTCGACCCCCGGGACAGGGGGGAAAGAGACCCAGTACTTC.

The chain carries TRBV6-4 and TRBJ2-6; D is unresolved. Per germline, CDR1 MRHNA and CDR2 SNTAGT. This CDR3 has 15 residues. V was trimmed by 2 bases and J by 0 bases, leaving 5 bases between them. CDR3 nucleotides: TGTGCCAGCAGTGACAAGAGCTCTGGGGCCAACGTCCTGACTTTC. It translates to CASSDKSSGANVLTF.

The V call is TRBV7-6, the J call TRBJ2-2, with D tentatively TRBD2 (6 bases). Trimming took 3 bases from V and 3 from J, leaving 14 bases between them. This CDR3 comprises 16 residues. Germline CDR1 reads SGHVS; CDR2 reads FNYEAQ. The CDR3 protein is CASSFTSGDYTGELFF. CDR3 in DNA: TGTGCCAGCAGCTTTACCTCGGGGGATTACACCGGGGAGCTGTTTTTT.

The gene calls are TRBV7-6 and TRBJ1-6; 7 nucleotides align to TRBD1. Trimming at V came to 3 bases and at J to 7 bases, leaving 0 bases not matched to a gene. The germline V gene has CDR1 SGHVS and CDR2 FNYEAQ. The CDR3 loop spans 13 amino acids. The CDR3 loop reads CASSLGQNSPLHF. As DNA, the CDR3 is TGTGCCAGCAGCTTGGGACAGAATTCACCCCTCCACTTT.

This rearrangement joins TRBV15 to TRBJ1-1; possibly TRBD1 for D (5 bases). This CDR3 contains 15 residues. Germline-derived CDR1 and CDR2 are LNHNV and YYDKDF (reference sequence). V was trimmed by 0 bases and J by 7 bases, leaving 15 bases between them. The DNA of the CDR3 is TGTGCCACCAGCAGAGATAAGGGGCCGTGGGTTGAAGCTTTCTTT. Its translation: CATSRDKGPWVEAFF.

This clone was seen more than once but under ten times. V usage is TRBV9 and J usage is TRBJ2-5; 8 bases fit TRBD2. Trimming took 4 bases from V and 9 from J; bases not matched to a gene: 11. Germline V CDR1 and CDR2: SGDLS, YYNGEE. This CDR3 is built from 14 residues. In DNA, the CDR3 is TGTGCCAGCAGCCCGACTAGCGAAGAAGGGGCCCAGTACTTC. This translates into CASSPTSEEGAQYF.

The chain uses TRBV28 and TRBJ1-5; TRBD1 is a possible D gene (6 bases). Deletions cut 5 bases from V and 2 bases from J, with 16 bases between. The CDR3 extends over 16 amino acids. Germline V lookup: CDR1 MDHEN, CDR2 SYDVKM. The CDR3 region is CASSRDIGVGNQPQHF. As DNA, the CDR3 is TGTGCCAGCAGTCGGGACATTGGTGTCGGCAATCAGCCCCAGCATTTT.

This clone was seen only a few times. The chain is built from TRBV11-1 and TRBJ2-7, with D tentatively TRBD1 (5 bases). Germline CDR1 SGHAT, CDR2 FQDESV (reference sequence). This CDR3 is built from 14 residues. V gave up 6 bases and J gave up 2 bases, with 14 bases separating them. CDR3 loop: CASSSTRVTYEQYF. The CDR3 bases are TGTGCCAGCAGTTCCACCAGGGTAACCTACGAGCAGTACTTC.